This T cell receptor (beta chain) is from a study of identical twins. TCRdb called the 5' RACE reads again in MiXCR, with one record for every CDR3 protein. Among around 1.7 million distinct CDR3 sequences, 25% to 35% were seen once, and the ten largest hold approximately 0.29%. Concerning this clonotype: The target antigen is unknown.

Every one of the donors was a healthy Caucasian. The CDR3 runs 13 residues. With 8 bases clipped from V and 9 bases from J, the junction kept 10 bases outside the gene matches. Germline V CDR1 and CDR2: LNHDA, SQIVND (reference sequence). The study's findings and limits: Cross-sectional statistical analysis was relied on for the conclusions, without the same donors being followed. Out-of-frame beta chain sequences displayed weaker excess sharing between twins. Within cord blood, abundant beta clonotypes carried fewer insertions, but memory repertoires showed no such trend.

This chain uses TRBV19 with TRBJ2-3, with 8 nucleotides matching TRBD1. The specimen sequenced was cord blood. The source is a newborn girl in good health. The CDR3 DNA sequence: TGTGCCAGTGGGACAGGTAGGAAGACGACGCAGTATTTT. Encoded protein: CASGTGRKTTQYF.